The subject of this entry is one T cell receptor beta chain. Its antigen remains unknown. Primers: 60 Vbeta forward and 13 Jbeta reverse. Here immunoSEQ multiplex PCR was the method, and the copy in TCRdb shows in-frame clones only, minus some. The sample carries 250,000 to 350,000 clones, 80% recorded once. The data originate from a study of cytomegalovirus exposure and HLA in healthy donors. From germline, CDR1 is SGDLS and CDR2 YYNGEE. Trimming shortened V by 7 bases and J by 3 bases, and 20 bases separated the two germline ends. The CDR3 is made up of 15 amino acids. General study points: In the analysis, some V segments, TRBV6-2 and TRBV6-3 included, were excluded as indistinguishable. TCR beta V- and J-gene trimming was later associated with a missense DCLRE1C variant.

The TCR originated in a girl under 10 years old in good health and CMV-seronegative. The chain has TRBV9 and TRBJ2-7; D gene unclear. Sequencing input: PBMCs. The CDR3 DNA is TGTGCCAGCCCGAGAGAAAAGAAGACGGGCTACGAGCAGTACTTC. This encodes CASPREKKTGYEQYF. The complete variable domain, with remaining parts taken from reference TRBV9 and TRBJ2-7, reads DSGVTQTPKHLITATGQRVTLRCSPRSGDLSVYWYQQSLDQGLQFLIQYYNGEERAKGNILERFSAQQFPDLHSELNLSSLELGDSALYFCASPREKKTGYEQYFGPGTRLTVT.